This entry describes one T cell receptor beta chain. The CDR3 is made up of 11 amino acids. V was cut by 3 bases and J by 9 bases, with 10 bases left in between. The germline V gene encodes CDR1 SQVTM and CDR2 ANQGSEA. The sample is drawn from a study of T cells in Graves' hyperthyroidism and ophthalmopathy. Ophthalmopathy patients had moderate-to-severe active disease, CAS ≥3, NOSPECS ≥4, and disease duration under 3 months. TCR beta CDR3 region amplification was performed from RNA transcripts. A first-round RT-PCR of the TCR CDR3 used the HTBI primer set. TCRdb re-analysed the multiplex PCR reads in MiXCR, keeping a single row per CDR3 protein. Here the sample spans some 500,000 distinct CDR3 sequences, around 15% being singletons.

The chain recombines TRBV29-1 with TRBJ2-3; possibly TRBD2 for D (6 bases). This sequence was found in a woman aged 25 to 39 with Graves' ophthalmopathy. Sequencing was done on a sample of blood. The CDR3 here is CSVDQGGTQYF. CDR3 in DNA: TGCAGCGTTGATCAGGGAGGCACGCAGTATTTT.